This T cell receptor beta chain was recorded in a study of shared clonotypes between healthy human individuals. Study results and caveats: Several donors held approximately 4.5% of naive CD4 clonotypes in common.

Notes on this clone: Antigen specificity is unknown.

Clones were read by immunoSEQ multiplex PCR, and TCRdb kept only the in-frame ones, dropping some. This sample has 650,000 to 800,000 clones; approximately 72% occur once, and the top ten carry under 2%. What was sequenced was memory CD4+ T cells sorted from blood. Subset indicated: CD45RA-negative fraction. The TCR sequence derives from a woman under 40 in good health.

CDR3 sequence reads: CASSLRGQGRVQPQHF. In DNA form, the CDR3 reads TGTGCCAGCAGCTTAAGGGGGCAGGGGAGGGTGCAGCCCCAGCATTTT. The chain is built from TRBV7-3 and TRBJ1-5, with D possibly being TRBD1 (6 bases). V lost 1 base and J lost 7, with 17 bases in between. Per germline, CDR1 SGHTA and CDR2 FQGTGA. This CDR3 is built from 16 residues.